The clone carrying this TCR beta chain has only a few counts. What it recognizes is unknown. Germline-derived CDR1 and CDR2 are SEHNR and FQNEAQ (reference sequence). V was shortened by 6 bases and J by 3 bases, with 18 bases between the two germline ends. The CDR3 sequence is 15 residues long. The entry originates in a study of T cells in Graves' hyperthyroidism and ophthalmopathy. TCR beta CDR3 sequences were amplified from RNA transcripts. HTBI primers were the set used in a first-round RT-PCR of the TCR CDR3. TCRdb re-analysed the multiplex PCR reads in MiXCR, keeping a single row per CDR3 protein. The table records about 840,000 distinct CDR3 sequences, roughly 37% of them present only once. With a duration under 2 months, the hyperthyroidism was newly diagnosed in patients aged 18 to 65. Study observations and caveats: Most clonotypes that expanded in the thyroid above 0.001 also showed up in blood.

The chain couples TRBV7-9 to TRBJ2-7, with a weak D call TRBD1 (6 bases). Sequencing was carried out using blood. This clonotype was sampled from a man younger than 35 with Graves' hyperthyroidism. CDR3 loop: CASRRGQSTYYEQYF. For the CDR3, the DNA is TGTGCCAGCAGACGCGGACAGTCCACCTACTACGAGCAGTACTTC.